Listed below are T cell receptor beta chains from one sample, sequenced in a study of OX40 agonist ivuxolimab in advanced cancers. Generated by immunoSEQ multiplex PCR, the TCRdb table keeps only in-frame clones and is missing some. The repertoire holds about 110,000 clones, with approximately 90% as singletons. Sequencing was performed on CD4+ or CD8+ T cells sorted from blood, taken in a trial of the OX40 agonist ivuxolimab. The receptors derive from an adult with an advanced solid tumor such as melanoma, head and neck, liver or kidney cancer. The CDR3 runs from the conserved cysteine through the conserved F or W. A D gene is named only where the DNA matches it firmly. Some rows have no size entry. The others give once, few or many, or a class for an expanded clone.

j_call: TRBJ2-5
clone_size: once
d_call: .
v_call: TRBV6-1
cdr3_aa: CASSEVIGGRETQYF
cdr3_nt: TGTGCCAGCAGTGAAGTGATTGGGGGAAGAGAGACCCAGTACTTC

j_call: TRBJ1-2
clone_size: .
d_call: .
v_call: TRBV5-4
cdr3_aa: CASSLESYGYTF
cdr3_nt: TGTGCCAGCAGCTTGGAAAGCTATGGCTACACCTTC

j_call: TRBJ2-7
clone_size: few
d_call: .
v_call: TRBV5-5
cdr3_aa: CASSLSPGPQAF
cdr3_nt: TGTGCCAGCAGCCTAAGTCCGGGGCCACAGGCTTTC

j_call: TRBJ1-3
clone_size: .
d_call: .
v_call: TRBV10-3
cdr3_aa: CAIEGSGNTIYF
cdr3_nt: TGTGCCATCGAAGGCTCTGGAAACACCATATATTTT

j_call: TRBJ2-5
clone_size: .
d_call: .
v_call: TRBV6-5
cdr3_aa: CATEQVETQYF
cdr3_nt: TGTGCCACAGAGCAGGTGGAGACCCAGTACTTC

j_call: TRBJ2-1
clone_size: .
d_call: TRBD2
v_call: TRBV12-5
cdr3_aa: CASGLGTSGSLSSNEQFF
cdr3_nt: TGTGCTAGTGGTTTGGGTACTAGCGGGAGTCTTTCATCCAATGAGCAGTTCTTC

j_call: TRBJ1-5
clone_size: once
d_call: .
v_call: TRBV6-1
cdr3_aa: CASGAEPNQPQHF
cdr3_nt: TGTGCCAGCGGTGCGGAACCGAATCAGCCCCAGCATTTT

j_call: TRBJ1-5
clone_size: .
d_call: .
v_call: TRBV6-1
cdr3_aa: CASSEAGTPYSNQPQHF
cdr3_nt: TGTGCCAGCAGTGAAGCCGGGACACCTTATAGCAATCAGCCCCAGCATTTT

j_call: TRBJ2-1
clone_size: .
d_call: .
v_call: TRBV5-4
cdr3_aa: CASSSAVSSGYNEQFF
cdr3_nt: TGTGCCAGCAGTTCCGCCGTGTCCTCGGGATACAATGAGCAGTTCTTC

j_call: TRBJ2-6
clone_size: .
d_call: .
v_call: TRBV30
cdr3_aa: CAWSSRGWANVLTF
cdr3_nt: TGTGCCTGGAGTTCCCGGGGGTGGGCCAACGTCCTGACTTTC

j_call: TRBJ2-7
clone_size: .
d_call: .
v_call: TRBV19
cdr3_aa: CASSNSQFSREQYF
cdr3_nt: TGTGCCAGTAGTAACAGCCAGTTTTCCCGCGAGCAGTACTTC

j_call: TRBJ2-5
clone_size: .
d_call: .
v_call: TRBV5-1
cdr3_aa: CASSSGQEGVTQYF
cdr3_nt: TGCGCCAGCAGCTCCGGACAGGAGGGAGTGACCCAGTACTTC

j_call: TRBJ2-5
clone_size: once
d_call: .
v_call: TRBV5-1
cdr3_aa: CASSMTEQETQYF
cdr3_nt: TGCGCCAGCAGTATGACGGAACAAGAGACCCAGTACTTC

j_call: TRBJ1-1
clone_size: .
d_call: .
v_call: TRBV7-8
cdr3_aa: CASSSPDKPEAFF
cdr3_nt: TGTGCCAGCAGCTCTCCGGACAAGCCTGAAGCTTTCTTT

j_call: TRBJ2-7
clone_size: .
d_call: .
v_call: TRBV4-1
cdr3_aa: CASSQERQKSSYEQYF
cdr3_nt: TGCGCCAGCAGCCAAGAGAGACAGAAAAGCTCCTACGAGCAGTACTTC

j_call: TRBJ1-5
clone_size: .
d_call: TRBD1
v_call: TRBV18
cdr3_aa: CASLAGTASDQPQHF
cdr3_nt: TGTGCCAGCTTAGCCGGGACAGCATCCGATCAGCCCCAGCATTTT

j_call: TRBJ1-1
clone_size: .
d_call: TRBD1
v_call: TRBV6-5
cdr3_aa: CASSRTGAEAFF
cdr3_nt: TGTGCCAGCAGCCGGACAGGGGCTGAAGCTTTCTTT

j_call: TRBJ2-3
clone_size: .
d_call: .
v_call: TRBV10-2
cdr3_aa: CASRGGGSSYSSTDTQYF
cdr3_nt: TGCGCCAGCAGAGGGGGGGGTTCTAGTTATTCTAGCACAGATACGCAGTATTTT

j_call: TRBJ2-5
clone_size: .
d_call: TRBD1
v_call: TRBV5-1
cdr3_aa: CASSFGTAQETQYF
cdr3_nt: TGCGCCAGCAGCTTTGGGACAGCTCAAGAGACCCAGTACTTC

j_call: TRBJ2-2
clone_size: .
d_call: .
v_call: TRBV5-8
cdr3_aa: CASSRQNTGELFF
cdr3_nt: TGTGCCAGCAGCCGTCAGAACACCGGGGAGCTGTTTTTT

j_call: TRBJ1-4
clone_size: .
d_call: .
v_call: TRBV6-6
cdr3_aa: CASSYGAINEKLFF
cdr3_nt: TGTGCCAGCAGTTACGGTGCGATTAATGAAAAACTGTTTTTT

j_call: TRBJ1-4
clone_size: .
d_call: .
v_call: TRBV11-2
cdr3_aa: CASSPGTIEKLFF
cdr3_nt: TGTGCCAGCAGCCCCGGGACAATTGAAAAACTGTTTTTT

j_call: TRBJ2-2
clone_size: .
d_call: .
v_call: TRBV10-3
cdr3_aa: CATHKGGTSTGELFF
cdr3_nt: TGTGCCACCCACAAGGGGGGGACATCCACCGGGGAGCTGTTTTTT

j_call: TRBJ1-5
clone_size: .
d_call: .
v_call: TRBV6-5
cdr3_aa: CASSTGNNQPQHF
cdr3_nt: TGTGCCTCCTCTACAGGGAACAATCAGCCCCAGCATTTT

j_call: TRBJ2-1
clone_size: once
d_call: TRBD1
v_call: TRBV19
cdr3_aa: CASTMDRGHEQFF
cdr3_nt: TGTGCCAGTACCATGGACAGGGGACATGAGCAGTTCTTC

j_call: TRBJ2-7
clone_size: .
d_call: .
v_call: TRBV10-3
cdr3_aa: CASRQNSYEQYF
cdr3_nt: TGTGCCAGCCGACAAAACTCCTACGAGCAGTACTTC

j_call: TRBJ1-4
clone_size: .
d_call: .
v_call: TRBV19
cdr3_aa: CASSIDDATNEKLFF
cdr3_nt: TGTGCCAGTAGTATTGACGATGCAACTAATGAAAAACTGTTTTTT

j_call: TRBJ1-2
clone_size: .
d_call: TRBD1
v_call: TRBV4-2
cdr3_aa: CASSQDKWGQSTNYGYTF
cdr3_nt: TGTGCCAGCAGCCAAGACAAGTGGGGACAGTCAACTAACTATGGCTACACCTTC

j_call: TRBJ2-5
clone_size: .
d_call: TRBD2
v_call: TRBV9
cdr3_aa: CASSVGSLAGQETQYF
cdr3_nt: TGTGCCAGCAGCGTAGGTTCACTAGCGGGACAAGAGACCCAGTACTTC

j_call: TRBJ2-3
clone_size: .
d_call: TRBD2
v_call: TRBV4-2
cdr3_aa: CASSKTSGGSTDTQYF
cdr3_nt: TGTGCCAGCAGCAAAACTAGCGGGGGGAGCACAGATACGCAGTATTTT

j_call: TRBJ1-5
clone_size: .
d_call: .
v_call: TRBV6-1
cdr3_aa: CASSFDNQPQHF
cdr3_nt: TGTGCCAGCAGTTTTGATAATCAGCCCCAGCATTTT

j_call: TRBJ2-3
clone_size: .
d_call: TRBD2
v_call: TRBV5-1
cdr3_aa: CASSLVLAGDSGDTQYF
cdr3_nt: TGCGCCAGCAGCTTGGTACTAGCGGGAGACTCAGGAGATACGCAGTATTTT

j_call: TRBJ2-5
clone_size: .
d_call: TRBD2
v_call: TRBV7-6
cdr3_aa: CASRIEAGGGETQYF
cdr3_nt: TGTGCCAGCAGAATTGAAGCGGGAGGGGGAGAGACCCAGTACTTC

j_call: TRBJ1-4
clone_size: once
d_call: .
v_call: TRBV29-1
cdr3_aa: CSVEGDEKLFF
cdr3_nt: TGCAGCGTTGAGGGGGACGAAAAACTGTTTTTT

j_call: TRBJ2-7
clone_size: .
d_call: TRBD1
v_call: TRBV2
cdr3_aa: CASSESGQGPYEQYF
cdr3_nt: TGTGCCAGCAGTGAATCGGGACAGGGCCCCTACGAGCAGTACTTC

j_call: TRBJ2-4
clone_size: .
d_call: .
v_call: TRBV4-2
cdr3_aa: CASSPTHEIRNIQYF
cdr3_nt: TGTGCCAGCAGCCCGACGCATGAAATCCGGAACATTCAGTACTTC

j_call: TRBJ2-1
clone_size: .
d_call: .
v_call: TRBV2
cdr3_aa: CASSEVRVGNEQFF
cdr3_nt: TGTGCCAGCAGTGAAGTGCGGGTAGGCAATGAGCAGTTCTTC

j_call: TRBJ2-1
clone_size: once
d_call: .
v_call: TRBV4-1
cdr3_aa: CASSQAVSYNEQFF
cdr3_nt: TGCGCCAGCAGCCAAGCTGTTTCCTACAATGAGCAGTTCTTC

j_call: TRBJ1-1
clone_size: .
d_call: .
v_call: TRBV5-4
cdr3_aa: CASSPERRVYTEAFF
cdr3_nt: TGTGCCAGCAGTCCCGAGAGGAGGGTTTACACTGAAGCTTTCTTT

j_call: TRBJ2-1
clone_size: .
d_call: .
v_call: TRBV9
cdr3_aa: CASSVGQVGSYNEQFF
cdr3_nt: TGTGCCAGCAGCGTAGGACAGGTAGGATCCTACAATGAGCAGTTCTTC

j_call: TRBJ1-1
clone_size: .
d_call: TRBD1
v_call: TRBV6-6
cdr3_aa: CASSRSGQGGPEAFF
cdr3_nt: TGTGCCAGCAGCCGAAGCGGACAGGGGGGCCCTGAAGCTTTCTTT

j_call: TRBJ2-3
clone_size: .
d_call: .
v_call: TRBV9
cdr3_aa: CASSSPAGTNTDTQYF
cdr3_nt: TGTGCCAGCAGCTCCCCTGCGGGAACTAACACAGATACGCAGTATTTT

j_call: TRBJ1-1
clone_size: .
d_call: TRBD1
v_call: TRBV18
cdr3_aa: CASSPRSTGDLNTEAFF
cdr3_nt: TGTGCCAGCTCACCAAGGTCCACAGGGGATCTGAACACTGAAGCTTTCTTT

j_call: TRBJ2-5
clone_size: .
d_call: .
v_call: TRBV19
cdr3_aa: CASSRGGRQETQYF
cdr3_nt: TGTGCCAGTAGTAGGGGGGGCAGGCAAGAGACCCAGTACTTC

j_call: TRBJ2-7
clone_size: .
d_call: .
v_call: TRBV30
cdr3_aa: CAWSGGGASYEQYF
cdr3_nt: TGTGCCTGGAGCGGTGGGGGCGCTTCCTACGAGCAGTACTTC

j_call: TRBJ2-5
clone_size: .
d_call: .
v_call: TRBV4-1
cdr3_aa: CASSLRDGETQYF
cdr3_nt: TGCGCCAGCAGCCTCCGGGACGGGGAGACCCAGTACTTC

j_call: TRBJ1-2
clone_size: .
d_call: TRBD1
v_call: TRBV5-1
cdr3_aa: CASSSVPTGVRGYTF
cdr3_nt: TGCGCCAGCAGCTCGGTCCCGACAGGGGTGCGAGGCTACACCTTC

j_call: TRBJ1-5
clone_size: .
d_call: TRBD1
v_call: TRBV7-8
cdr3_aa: CASSVRDRGLQPQHF
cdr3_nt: TGTGCCAGCAGCGTCCGGGACAGGGGTCTTCAGCCCCAGCATTTT

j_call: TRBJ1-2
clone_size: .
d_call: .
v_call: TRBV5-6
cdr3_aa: CASSLGRQYGYTF
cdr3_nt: TGTGCCAGCAGCTTGGGCAGGCAGTATGGCTACACCTTC

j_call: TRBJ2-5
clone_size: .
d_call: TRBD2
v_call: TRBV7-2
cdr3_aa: CASSLELFQRGSGETQYF
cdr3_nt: TGTGCCAGCAGCTTAGAGCTCTTTCAGCGGGGGTCGGGGGAGACCCAGTACTTC

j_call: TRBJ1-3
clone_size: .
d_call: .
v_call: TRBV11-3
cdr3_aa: CASSLGPNSGNTIYF
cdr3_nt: TGTGCCAGCAGCTTGGGACCGAACTCTGGAAACACCATATATTTT

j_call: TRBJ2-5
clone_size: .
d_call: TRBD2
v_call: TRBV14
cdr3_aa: CASSSGAQVERDTQYF
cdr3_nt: TGTGCCAGCAGTTCCGGAGCACAGGTTGAGCGGGATACCCAGTACTTC

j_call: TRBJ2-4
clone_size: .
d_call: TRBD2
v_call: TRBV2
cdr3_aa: CASSEKLAGGPAKNIQYF
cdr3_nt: TGTGCCAGCAGTGAAAAACTAGCGGGGGGGCCGGCCAAAAACATTCAGTACTTC

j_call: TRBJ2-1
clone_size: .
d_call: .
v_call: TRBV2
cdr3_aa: CASSEGSLSYNEQFF
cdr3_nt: TGTGCCAGCAGTGAGGGTAGTTTGTCCTACAATGAGCAGTTCTTC